This T cell receptor (beta chain) was sequenced for a study of T cell responses to AZD1222 COVID-19 vaccine. Across the whole study: Pooled samples include second doses given at about 4 or 12 weeks. Study-wide results and caveats: No day 14 peak samples; only post-peak repertoires were characterized. At study baseline, merely five or six AZD1222 recipients were seropositive. Spike-specific TCR breadth rose after two AZD1222 doses, and depth rose as well.

CDR1 is KGHDR and CDR2 is SFDVKD in the germline V gene. V gave up 4 bases and J gave up 7 bases, with 9 bases separating them. The CDR3 contains 12 residues. Clones were read by immunoSEQ multiplex PCR, and TCRdb kept only the in-frame ones, dropping some. The table includes about 130,000 clones, around 94% detected once. Regarding this clone: The antigen remains unidentified.

The chain uses TRBV24-1 and TRBJ1-2; TRBD1 is a possible D gene (5 bases). The receptor comes from an adult in good health. Sequencing was performed on peripheral blood, taken on day 0 of AZD1222 vaccination. CDR3 protein: CATSDRVTGYTF. CDR3 DNA sequence: TGTGCCACCAGTGACAGGGTCACTGGCTACACCTTC.